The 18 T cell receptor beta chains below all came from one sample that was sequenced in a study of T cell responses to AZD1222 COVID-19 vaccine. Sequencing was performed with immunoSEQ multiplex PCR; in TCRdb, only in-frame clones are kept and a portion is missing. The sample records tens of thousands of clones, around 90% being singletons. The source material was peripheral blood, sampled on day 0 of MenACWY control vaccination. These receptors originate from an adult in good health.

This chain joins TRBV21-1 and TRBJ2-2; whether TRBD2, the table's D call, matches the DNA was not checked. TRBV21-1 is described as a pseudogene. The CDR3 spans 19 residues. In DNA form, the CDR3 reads TGTGCCAGCAGCAAATTCCTAGCGGGAGTGGGGTGGAGCACCGGGGAGCTGTTTTTT. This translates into CASSKFLAGVGWSTGELFF.

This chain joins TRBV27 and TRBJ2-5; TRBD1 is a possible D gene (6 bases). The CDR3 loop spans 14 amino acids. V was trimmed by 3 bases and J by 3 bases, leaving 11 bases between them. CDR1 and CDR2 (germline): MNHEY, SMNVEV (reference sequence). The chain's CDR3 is CASSFDRSKETQYF. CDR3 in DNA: TGTGCCAGCAGTTTCGACAGGAGCAAAGAGACCCAGTACTTC.

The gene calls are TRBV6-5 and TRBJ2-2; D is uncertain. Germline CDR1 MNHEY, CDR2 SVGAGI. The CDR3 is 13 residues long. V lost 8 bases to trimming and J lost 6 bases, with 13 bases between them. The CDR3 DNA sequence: TGTGCCAGCCTGACGCCTTGGGCCGGGGAGCTGTTTTTT. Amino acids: CASLTPWAGELFF.

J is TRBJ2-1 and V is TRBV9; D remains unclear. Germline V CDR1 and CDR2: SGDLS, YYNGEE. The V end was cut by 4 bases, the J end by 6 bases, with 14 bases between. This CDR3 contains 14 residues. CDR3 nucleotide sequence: TGTGCCAGCAGCCAATCCTCCCTAGGCAATGAGCAGTTCTTC. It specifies CASSQSSLGNEQFF. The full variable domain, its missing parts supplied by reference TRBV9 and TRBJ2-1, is DSGVTQTPKHLITATGQRVTLRCSPRSGDLSVYWYQQSLDQGLQFLIQYYNGEERAKGNILERFSAQQFPDLHSELNLSSLELGDSALYFCASSQSSLGNEQFFGPGTRLTVL.

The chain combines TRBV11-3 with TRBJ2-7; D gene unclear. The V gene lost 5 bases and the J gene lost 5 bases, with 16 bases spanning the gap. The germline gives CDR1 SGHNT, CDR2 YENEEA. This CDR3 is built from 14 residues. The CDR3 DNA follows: TGTGCCAGCAGCCGATCCCAAGCAGAGGACGAGCAGTACTTC. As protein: CASSRSQAEDEQYF.

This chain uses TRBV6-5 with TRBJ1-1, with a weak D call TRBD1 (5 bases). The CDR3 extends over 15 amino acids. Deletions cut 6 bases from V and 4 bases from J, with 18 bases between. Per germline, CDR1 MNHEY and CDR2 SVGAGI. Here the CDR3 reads CASSRGSPGSTEAFF. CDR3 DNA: TGTGCCAGCAGCCGGGGGAGCCCGGGGAGCACTGAAGCTTTCTTT.

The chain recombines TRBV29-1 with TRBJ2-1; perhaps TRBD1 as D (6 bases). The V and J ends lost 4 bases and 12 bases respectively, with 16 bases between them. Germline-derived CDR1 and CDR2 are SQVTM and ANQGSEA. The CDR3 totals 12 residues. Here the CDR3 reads CSVVVTGKGQFF. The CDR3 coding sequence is TGCAGCGTTGTTGTGACAGGAAAGGGGCAGTTCTTC.

The CDR3 here is CASSTGTVNNYTF. Written as DNA, the CDR3 is TGTGCCAGCAGCACCGGGACAGTGAACAACTACACCTTC. The chain links TRBV7-2 to TRBJ1-2, with 7 bases identical to TRBD1. V was clipped by 5 bases and J by 10 bases; unmatched bases: 10. The germline gives CDR1 SGHTA, CDR2 FQGNSA. CDR3 length equals 13 residues.

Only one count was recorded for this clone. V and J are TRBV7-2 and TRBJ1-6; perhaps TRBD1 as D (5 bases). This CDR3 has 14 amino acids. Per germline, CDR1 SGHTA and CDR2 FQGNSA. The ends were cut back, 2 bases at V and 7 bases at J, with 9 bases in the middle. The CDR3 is CASSLQGWNSPLHF. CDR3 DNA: TGTGCCAGCAGCTTACAGGGTTGGAATTCACCCCTCCACTTT.

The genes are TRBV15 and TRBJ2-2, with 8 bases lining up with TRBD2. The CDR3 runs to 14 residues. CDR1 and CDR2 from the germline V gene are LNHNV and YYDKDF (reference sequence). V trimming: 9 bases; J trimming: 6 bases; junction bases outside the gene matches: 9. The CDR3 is CATTDGRAPGELFF. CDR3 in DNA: TGTGCCACGACCGACGGGAGGGCCCCCGGGGAGCTGTTTTTT.

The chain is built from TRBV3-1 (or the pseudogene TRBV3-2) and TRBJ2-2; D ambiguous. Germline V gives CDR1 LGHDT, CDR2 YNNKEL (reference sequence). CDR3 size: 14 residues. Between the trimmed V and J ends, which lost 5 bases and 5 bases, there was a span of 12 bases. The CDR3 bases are TGTGCCAGCAGCTTGAACCGAGGAACCGGGGAGCTGTTTTTT. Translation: CASSLNRGTGELFF.

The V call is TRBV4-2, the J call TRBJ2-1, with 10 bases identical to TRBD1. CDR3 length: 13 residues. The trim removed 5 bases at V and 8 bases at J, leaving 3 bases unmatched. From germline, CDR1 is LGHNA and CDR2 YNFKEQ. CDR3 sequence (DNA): TGTGCCAGCAGCGATGACAGGGGGCATGAGCAGTTCTTC. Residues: CASSDDRGHEQFF.

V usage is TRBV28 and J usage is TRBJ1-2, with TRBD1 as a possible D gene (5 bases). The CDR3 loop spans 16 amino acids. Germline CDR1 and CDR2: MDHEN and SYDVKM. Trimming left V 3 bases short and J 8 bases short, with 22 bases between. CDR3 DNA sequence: TGTGCCAGCAGTTTTCGGGGCGCGGCTATGGCTAGCGGCTACACCTTC. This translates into CASSFRGAAMASGYTF.

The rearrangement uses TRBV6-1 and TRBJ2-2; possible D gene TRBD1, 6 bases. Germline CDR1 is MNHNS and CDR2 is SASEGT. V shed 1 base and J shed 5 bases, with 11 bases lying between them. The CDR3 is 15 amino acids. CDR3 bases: TGTGCCAGCAGTGAAGGGACAGCAGATACCGGGGAGCTGTTTTTT. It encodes CASSEGTADTGELFF.

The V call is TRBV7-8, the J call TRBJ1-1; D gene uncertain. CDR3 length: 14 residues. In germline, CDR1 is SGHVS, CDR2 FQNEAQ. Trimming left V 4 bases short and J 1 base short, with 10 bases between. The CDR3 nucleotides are TGTGCCAGCAGCTCCAGACCGAGGAACACTGAAGCTTTCTTT. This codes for CASSSRPRNTEAFF.

CDR3 coding DNA: TGTGCCAGCAGCCAGCAACTAGCGGGAAACGAGCAGTACTTC. Encoded protein: CASSQQLAGNEQYF. The rearrangement joins TRBV3-1 (or the pseudogene TRBV3-2) to TRBJ2-7, with 10 bases aligning to TRBD2. Germline values: CDR1 LGHDT, CDR2 YNNKEL (reference sequence). The CDR3 has 14 residues. The trim removed 3 bases at V and 5 bases at J, leaving 4 bases unmatched.

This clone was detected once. The CDR3 nucleotides read TGTGCCAGCAGCTTAGCGCGCCTCACCGGGGAGCTGTTTTTT. It is translated as CASSLARLTGELFF. V and J are TRBV7-3 and TRBJ2-2, with no clear D. The length of the CDR3 is 14 residues. Germline CDR1 reads SGHTA; CDR2 reads FQGTGA. V lost 2 bases and J 4 bases, leaving 8 bases between the germline ends.

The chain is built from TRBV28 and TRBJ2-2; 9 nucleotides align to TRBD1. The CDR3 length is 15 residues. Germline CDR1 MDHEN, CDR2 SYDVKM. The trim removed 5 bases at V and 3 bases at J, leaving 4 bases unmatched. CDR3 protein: CASSDGQGYTGELFF. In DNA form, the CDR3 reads TGTGCCAGCAGTGATGGACAGGGGTACACCGGGGAGCTGTTTTTT.